What follows are 17 T cell receptor beta chains derived from one specimen sequenced in a study of blood T cell repertoires in COVID-19. TCRdb's copy holds only in-frame clones and misses some; the assay was immunoSEQ multiplex PCR. The table has 270,000 or so clones, approximately 88% seen once. Source material: peripheral blood. These TCRs come from a woman aged 40-49 years who had recovered from COVID-19.

A few counts support this clone. The chain links TRBV7-7 to TRBJ2-5; the match to TRBD2 covers 7 bases. Germline loops: CDR1 SSHAT, CDR2 FNYEAQ (reference sequence). Trimming removed 5 bases from V and 4 bases from J; junction bases left unmatched: 13. This CDR3 comprises 16 residues. The CDR3 nucleotides read TGTGCCAGCAGCAAGACTAGCCCCACGTCACTAGAGACCCAGTACTTC. Translated, it gives CASSKTSPTSLETQYF.

This clone was recorded only once. The rearrangement joins TRBV5-1 to TRBJ2-2; D perhaps matches TRBD1 (5 bases). Germline-derived CDR1 and CDR2 are SGHRS and YFSETQ. The V and J ends lost 1 base and 3 bases respectively, with 7 bases between them. The CDR3 is made up of 14 amino acids. The CDR3 DNA reads TGCGCCAGCAGCTTGATAGGGGACACCGGGGAGCTGTTTTTT. Protein: CASSLIGDTGELFF.

V and J are TRBV4-2 and TRBJ2-1; possible D gene TRBD1, 6 bases. Germline-derived CDR1 and CDR2 are LGHNA and YNFKEQ. Deletions cut 2 bases from V and 0 bases from J, with 11 bases between. The CDR3 totals 16 residues. The CDR3 loop reads CASSQKGDNSYNEQFF. The DNA for the CDR3 is TGTGCCAGCAGCCAAAAGGGGGACAACTCCTACAATGAGCAGTTCTTC.

This clone occurred once. The rearrangement uses TRBV4-1 and TRBJ2-1, with D possibly being TRBD1 (5 bases). V was clipped by 4 bases and J by 1 base, with 11 bases between them. The germline V gene has CDR1 MGHRA and CDR2 YSYEKL. The CDR3 consists of 15 residues. CDR3 DNA: TGCGCCAGCAGCCCCAGGGCCCTTTCCTACAATGAGCAGTTCTTC. This gives the protein CASSPRALSYNEQFF.

The chain is built from TRBV4-1 and TRBJ2-1; 12 bases line up with TRBD2. J was trimmed by 7 bases and V by 4 bases; bases with no gene match: 11. The CDR3 totals 17 residues. The V gene's germline CDR1 is MGHRA and CDR2 YSYEKL. CDR3 sequence reads: CASSPSGASGRENEQFF. The CDR3 DNA follows: TGCGCCAGCAGCCCATCAGGGGCTAGCGGGAGGGAGAATGAGCAGTTCTTC.

The chain is built from TRBV30 and TRBJ1-1; 7 nucleotides agree with TRBD1. V lost 1 base to trimming and J lost 0 bases; unmatched junction nucleotides: 5. Per the germline V gene, CDR1 is GTSNPN and CDR2 is SVGIG (reference sequence). This CDR3 has 15 amino acids. Here the CDR3 reads CAWSAYRGMNTEAFF. The DNA for the CDR3 is TGTGCCTGGAGTGCGTACAGGGGAATGAACACTGAAGCTTTCTTT.

The chain has TRBV15 and TRBJ2-3; 10 nucleotides align to TRBD2. The CDR3 runs 15 residues. With 11 bases clipped from V and 4 bases from J, the junction kept 12 bases outside the gene matches. Germline lookup yields CDR1 LNHNV and CDR2 YYDKDF (reference sequence). CDR3: CAAKRAGGPPDTQYF. CDR3 in DNA: TGTGCCGCCAAAAGAGCGGGAGGGCCGCCAGATACGCAGTATTTT.

V usage is TRBV5-1 and J usage is TRBJ1-1; 10 bases match TRBD1. The CDR3 covers 14 residues. Germline CDR1 and CDR2: SGHRS and YFSETQ. J gave up 2 bases and V 4 bases, and 2 bases lay outside the gene matches. The CDR3 protein is CASSATGGNTEAFF. The CDR3 region has the DNA TGCGCCAGCAGCGCGACAGGGGGCAACACTGAAGCTTTCTTT.

V usage is TRBV10-3 and J usage is TRBJ2-5; TRBD2 aligns across 9 bases. This CDR3 has 15 amino acids. The trim removed 6 bases at V and 6 bases at J, leaving 11 bases unmatched. Germline CDR1 ENHRY, CDR2 SYGVKD. The CDR3, as DNA: TGTGCCATCAGCGCCGAGCCTAGCGGGACTAAGACCCAGTACTTC. Its protein is CAISAEPSGTKTQYF.

The chain recombines TRBV7-3 with TRBJ2-1, with 9 bases fitting TRBD2. The length of the CDR3 is 17 residues. The V gene's germline CDR1 is SGHTA and CDR2 FQGTGA. The junction had 11 bases not matched to a gene; V was cut back by 2 bases and J by 6 bases. The CDR3 protein is CASSLLAGNFGGNEQFF. As DNA, the CDR3 is TGTGCCAGCAGCTTACTAGCGGGAAATTTCGGCGGCAATGAGCAGTTCTTC.

J is TRBJ2-7 and V is TRBV5-1; D may be TRBD2 (6 bases). V was cut by 3 bases and J by 5 bases, with 9 bases left in between. Per germline, CDR1 SGHRS and CDR2 YFSETQ. The CDR3 consists of 12 residues. The CDR3 DNA reads TGCGCCAGCAGCTCCGGGAGTGACGAGCAGTACTTC. Translation: CASSSGSDEQYF.

This clone was found once. The chain joins TRBV7-3 to TRBJ2-7; tentatively, D is TRBD2 (5 bases). The CDR3 is 13 amino acids. Trimming pared 3 bases from V and 4 bases from J, leaving 10 bases between. The germline CDR1 and CDR2 sequences are SGHTA and FQGTGA. The CDR3 region is CASSLGDGYEQYF. DNA of the CDR3: TGTGCCAGCAGCTTGGGAGACGGTTACGAGCAGTACTTC.

The chain joins TRBV11-2 to TRBJ2-5; 13 positions agree with TRBD2. V lost 5 bases, J lost 5 bases, and 14 bases stayed unmatched. Looked up from germline, CDR1 is SGHAT and CDR2 is FQNNGV. This CDR3 is built from 18 residues. As DNA, the CDR3 is TGTGCCAGCAGCGTAGGGGGGGGACTAGCGGGAAGGCGGGAGACCCAGTACTTC. It is translated as CASSVGGGLAGRRETQYF.

The chain carries TRBV2 and TRBJ2-3, with 11 bases fitting TRBD2. Germline lookup yields CDR1 SNHLY and CDR2 FYNNEI. With V trimmed by 1 base and J by 2 bases, 2 bases remained unmatched. The CDR3 runs to 16 residues. CDR3 bases: TGTGCCAGCAGTGAAGGGACTAGCGGGTTCACAGATACGCAGTATTTT. It is translated as CASSEGTSGFTDTQYF. Combining the CDR3 with reference TRBV2 and TRBJ2-3 gives the whole variable domain EPEVTQTPSHQVTQMGQEVILRCVPISNHLYFYWYRQILGQKVEFLVSFYNNEISEKSEIFDDQFSVERPDGSNFTLKIRSTKLEDSAMYFCASSEGTSGFTDTQYFGPGTRLTVL.

This chain connects TRBV5-6 to TRBJ2-3, with 8 nucleotides matching TRBD1. The CDR3 covers 16 residues. The V gene's germline CDR1 is SGHDT and CDR2 YYEEEE. The junction had 7 bases not matched to a gene; V was cut back by 2 bases and J by 2 bases. The CDR3 here is CASSFPTGEDTDTQYF. CDR3 DNA sequence: TGTGCCAGCAGCTTCCCGACAGGGGAGGACACAGATACGCAGTATTTT.

The rearrangement links TRBV19 to TRBJ2-5; 8 positions match TRBD2. V gave up 4 bases and J gave up 9 bases; unmatched junction bases: 7. There are 13 residues in the CDR3. Germline CDR1 and CDR2: LNHDA and SQIVND (reference sequence). The CDR3 DNA follows: TGTGCCAGTAGTACCCAGCGGGAGCGCCCCCAGTACTTC. Translation gives CASSTQRERPQYF.

This chain connects TRBV5-1 to TRBJ1-2; 9 positions match TRBD1. J gave up 4 bases and V 4 bases, and 14 bases lay outside the gene matches. The length of the CDR3 is 17 residues. CDR1 and CDR2 from the germline V gene are SGHRS and YFSETQ. The CDR3 region is CASSLGQGHSLSYGYTF. The DNA of the CDR3 is TGCGCCAGCAGCCTGGGACAGGGTCATTCCCTCTCCTATGGCTACACCTTC.